A selection of T cell receptor beta chains follows, all from one sample in a study of blood T cells in healthy people across ages. TCRdb processed the 5' RACE reads anew with MiXCR; each CDR3 protein has one entry. The sample has hundreds of thousands of distinct CDR3 sequences, roughly 44% seen once. The specimen sequenced was blood. The origin of the receptors is a man aged 60 to 69 in good health. Both conserved end residues are part of each CDR3. A D gene is named only where the DNA matches it firmly. Some rows mark clone size as missing; the rest say once, few, many or name a class of expanded clone.

d_gene: NA; j_gene: TRBJ1-5; abundance: NA; v_gene: TRBV15; CDR3nt: TGTGCCACCAGCAGAGATTGGGCCCGGCGGGTCAGCAATCAGCCCCAGCATTTT; CDR3aa: CATSRDWARRVSNQPQHF
d_gene: TRBD1; j_gene: TRBJ1-2; abundance: few; v_gene: TRBV27; CDR3nt: TGTGCCAGCAGTTCGGGACAGGGGACGTATGGCTACACCTTC; CDR3aa: CASSSGQGTYGYTF
d_gene: NA; j_gene: TRBJ1-6; abundance: NA; v_gene: TRBV12-3/TRBV12-4; CDR3nt: TGTGCCAGCAGTTTAATCGACGGTTCACCCCTCCACTTT; CDR3aa: CASSLIDGSPLHF
d_gene: NA; j_gene: TRBJ2-6; abundance: many; v_gene: TRBV4-1; CDR3nt: TGCGCCAGCAGCCGCGCTGGGGCCAACGTCCTGACTTTC; CDR3aa: CASSRAGANVLTF
d_gene: TRBD1; j_gene: TRBJ1-6; abundance: NA; v_gene: TRBV7-9; CDR3nt: TGTGCCAGCAGCTTGGGACAGGGGGGGCCACCCCTCCACTTT; CDR3aa: CASSLGQGGPPLHF
d_gene: NA; j_gene: TRBJ1-6; abundance: few; v_gene: TRBV29-1; CDR3nt: TGCAGCGTTGGCTTCAGAAGTATCCGAATAACACCCCTCCACTTT; CDR3aa: CSVGFRSIRITPLHF
d_gene: TRBD2; j_gene: TRBJ2-3; abundance: NA; v_gene: TRBV7-2; CDR3nt: TGTGCCAGCAGCCGGCTACGGGGGGCAGATACGCAGTATTTT; CDR3aa: CASSRLRGADTQYF
d_gene: NA; j_gene: TRBJ2-3; abundance: once; v_gene: TRBV29-1; CDR3nt: TGCAGCGTTGAAGTCAGGCGGGATACGCAGTATTTT; CDR3aa: CSVEVRRDTQYF
d_gene: NA; j_gene: TRBJ1-1; abundance: many; v_gene: TRBV7-2; CDR3nt: TGTGCCAGCAGCCCGAACCGGGGGAACACTGAAGCTTTCTTT; CDR3aa: CASSPNRGNTEAFF
d_gene: NA; j_gene: TRBJ1-2; abundance: NA; v_gene: TRBV11-1; CDR3nt: TGTGCCAGCAGCTTGAGGGCAGACTATGGCTACACCTTC; CDR3aa: CASSLRADYGYTF
d_gene: NA; j_gene: TRBJ2-1; abundance: NA; v_gene: TRBV27; CDR3nt: TGTGCCAGCAGTTTCGGGGCGTCCTACAATGAGCAGTTCTTC; CDR3aa: CASSFGASYNEQFF
d_gene: TRBD1; j_gene: TRBJ2-5; abundance: once; v_gene: TRBV20-1; CDR3nt: TGCAGTGCTAGTGGGCAGGGGGTGCGAGAGACCCAGTACTTC; CDR3aa: CSASGQGVRETQYF
d_gene: NA; j_gene: TRBJ1-5; abundance: NA; v_gene: TRBV20-1; CDR3nt: TGCAGTGCTAGAGAGATCCCGGGAGATCAGCCCCAGCATTTT; CDR3aa: CSAREIPGDQPQHF
d_gene: NA; j_gene: TRBJ1-2; abundance: NA; v_gene: TRBV4-3; CDR3nt: TGCGCCAGCAGCCAAGCGAAGGGGCCCGACTATGGCTACACCTTC; CDR3aa: CASSQAKGPDYGYTF
d_gene: NA; j_gene: TRBJ2-7; abundance: NA; v_gene: TRBV11-2; CDR3nt: TGTGCCAGCAGCTTAAAGGCCTACGAGCAGTACTTC; CDR3aa: CASSLKAYEQYF
d_gene: TRBD2; j_gene: TRBJ2-3; abundance: NA; v_gene: TRBV6-5; CDR3nt: TGTGCCAGCAGTTACTCGCGGGAGAGCACAGATACGCAGTATTTT; CDR3aa: CASSYSRESTDTQYF
d_gene: TRBD1; j_gene: TRBJ2-2; abundance: few; v_gene: TRBV5-1; CDR3nt: TGCGCCAGCAGCTTAACAGGGGGCGCGAACACCGGGGAGCTGTTTTTT; CDR3aa: CASSLTGGANTGELFF
d_gene: NA; j_gene: TRBJ2-7; abundance: NA; v_gene: TRBV7-2; CDR3nt: TGTGCCAGCAGCTTCCAGTCGATCGGGGTTTACGAGCAGTACTTC; CDR3aa: CASSFQSIGVYEQYF
d_gene: NA; j_gene: TRBJ2-3; abundance: NA; v_gene: TRBV27; CDR3nt: TGTGCCAGCAGTCTTCGACGGATTAGCACAGATACGCAGTATTTT; CDR3aa: CASSLRRISTDTQYF
d_gene: NA; j_gene: TRBJ2-5; abundance: NA; v_gene: TRBV6-1; CDR3nt: TGTGCCAGCAGTGTCCGACAGCAAGAGACCCAGTACTTC; CDR3aa: CASSVRQQETQYF
d_gene: NA; j_gene: TRBJ1-1; abundance: NA; v_gene: TRBV14; CDR3nt: TGTGCCAGCAGCCAAAACAGGGCGCAGAACACTGAAGCTTTCTTT; CDR3aa: CASSQNRAQNTEAFF
d_gene: NA; j_gene: TRBJ2-1; abundance: NA; v_gene: TRBV9; CDR3nt: TGTGCCAGCAGCGTAGAAGGGTCGCACAATGAGCAGTTCTTC; CDR3aa: CASSVEGSHNEQFF
d_gene: NA; j_gene: TRBJ2-1; abundance: NA; v_gene: TRBV12-3/TRBV12-4; CDR3nt: TGTGCCAGCAGCAAACAGGGAGAGCAGTTCTTC; CDR3aa: CASSKQGEQFF
d_gene: NA; j_gene: TRBJ2-6; abundance: NA; v_gene: TRBV6-2/TRBV6-3; CDR3nt: TGTGCCGGAAGGACAGCTGGGGCCAACGTCCTGACTTTC; CDR3aa: CAGRTAGANVLTF
d_gene: NA; j_gene: TRBJ2-1; abundance: NA; v_gene: TRBV18; CDR3nt: TGTGCCAGCTCACCTGGCGGAGGGGTTCGGTTCAATGAGCAGTTCTTC; CDR3aa: CASSPGGGVRFNEQFF
d_gene: NA; j_gene: TRBJ2-5; abundance: NA; v_gene: TRBV3-1; CDR3nt: TGTGCCAGCAGCCACCGGGCCGGAACTAGCACCTTCCAAGAGACCCAGTACTTC; CDR3aa: CASSHRAGTSTFQETQYF
d_gene: TRBD1; j_gene: TRBJ2-7; abundance: many; v_gene: TRBV4-1; CDR3nt: TGCGCCAGCAGCCATCTCCGGGACAGTGATAGCTCCTACGAGCAGTACTTC; CDR3aa: CASSHLRDSDSSYEQYF
d_gene: NA; j_gene: TRBJ2-5; abundance: few; v_gene: TRBV11-2; CDR3nt: TGTGCCAGCAGCTTAGGAGGGCCTCGGAGAAGAGGCGAGACCCAGTACTTC; CDR3aa: CASSLGGPRRRGETQYF
d_gene: NA; j_gene: TRBJ2-1; abundance: many; v_gene: TRBV29-1; CDR3nt: TGCAGCGTTGAAGGGGAGTTCGGTAGCTCCTACAATGAGCAGTTCTTC; CDR3aa: CSVEGEFGSSYNEQFF
d_gene: NA; j_gene: TRBJ1-6; abundance: NA; v_gene: TRBV12-3/TRBV12-4; CDR3nt: TGTGCCAGCAGTTTAAGCGGGCCCAGATCACCCCTCCACTTT; CDR3aa: CASSLSGPRSPLHF
d_gene: TRBD1; j_gene: TRBJ2-3; abundance: few; v_gene: TRBV27; CDR3nt: TGTGCCAGCAGGACAGGGGCCCTAGTCACTGCAGATACGCAGTATTTT; CDR3aa: CASRTGALVTADTQYF
d_gene: TRBD2; j_gene: TRBJ2-1; abundance: NA; v_gene: TRBV7-9; CDR3nt: TGTGCCAGCAGTTCGGGACTAGCGGGGACCTACAATGAGCAGTTCTTC; CDR3aa: CASSSGLAGTYNEQFF
d_gene: NA; j_gene: TRBJ2-3; abundance: NA; v_gene: TRBV20-1; CDR3nt: TGCAGTGCTAGCGACCCCACGGCCTGGCCAACAGATACGCAGTATTTT; CDR3aa: CSASDPTAWPTDTQYF
d_gene: NA; j_gene: TRBJ1-2; abundance: NA; v_gene: TRBV20-1; CDR3nt: TGCAGTGCTTGGTGGGACTATGGCTACACCTTC; CDR3aa: CSAWWDYGYTF
d_gene: TRBD2; j_gene: TRBJ2-7; abundance: once; v_gene: TRBV28; CDR3nt: TGTGCCAGCAGACCGACTAGCGGCCTATCCTACGAGCAGTACTTC; CDR3aa: CASRPTSGLSYEQYF
d_gene: NA; j_gene: TRBJ2-1; abundance: once; v_gene: TRBV30; CDR3nt: TGTGCCCGGAGTGGGGGGAAGGAGCAGTTCTTC; CDR3aa: CARSGGKEQFF
d_gene: NA; j_gene: TRBJ1-5; abundance: NA; v_gene: TRBV7-8; CDR3nt: TGTGCCAGCAGCTCAACCTATAGCAATCAGCCCCAGCATTTT; CDR3aa: CASSSTYSNQPQHF
d_gene: TRBD1; j_gene: TRBJ1-2; abundance: NA; v_gene: TRBV20-1; CDR3nt: TGCAGTGCCGCGTCCGACAGGGAGAGGGGCTACACCTTC; CDR3aa: CSAASDRERGYTF
d_gene: TRBD2; j_gene: TRBJ2-7; abundance: NA; v_gene: TRBV7-2; CDR3nt: TGTGCCAGCAGCCTTGATGGCGGGGGGTCCTACAATGAGCAGTACTTC; CDR3aa: CASSLDGGGSYNEQYF
d_gene: TRBD2; j_gene: TRBJ2-7; abundance: few; v_gene: TRBV7-2; CDR3nt: TGTGCCAGCAGCTTAGGAGCGGGGGGGAGCTCCTACGAGCAGTACTTC; CDR3aa: CASSLGAGGSSYEQYF
d_gene: NA; j_gene: TRBJ1-1; abundance: few; v_gene: TRBV6-6; CDR3nt: TGTGTCTCCCTGGGGGGCATGGGCACTGAAGCTTTCTTT; CDR3aa: CVSLGGMGTEAFF
d_gene: TRBD1; j_gene: TRBJ1-1; abundance: NA; v_gene: TRBV7-9; CDR3nt: TGTGCCAGCACCCCTGGGGCAGGGGGAGAGAACACTGAAGCTTTCTTT; CDR3aa: CASTPGAGGENTEAFF
d_gene: TRBD1; j_gene: TRBJ2-1; abundance: NA; v_gene: TRBV7-2; CDR3nt: TGTGCCAGCAGCGCGGGGACAGGGGGTGAGCAGTTCTTC; CDR3aa: CASSAGTGGEQFF
d_gene: NA; j_gene: TRBJ1-2; abundance: NA; v_gene: TRBV14; CDR3nt: TGTGCCAGCAGCCAAGAGAACGGCTACACCTTC; CDR3aa: CASSQENGYTF
d_gene: NA; j_gene: TRBJ2-5; abundance: NA; v_gene: TRBV5-6; CDR3nt: TGTGCCAGCAGCTTTAATGGGGGTGCAGCCGATAGGGAGACCCAGTACTTC; CDR3aa: CASSFNGGAADRETQYF
d_gene: NA; j_gene: TRBJ1-6; abundance: few; v_gene: TRBV5-1; CDR3nt: TGCGCTAGCAGCCTCGCAGGGGATTATAATTCACCCCTCCACTTT; CDR3aa: CASSLAGDYNSPLHF
d_gene: TRBD1; j_gene: TRBJ1-5; abundance: NA; v_gene: TRBV24-1; CDR3nt: TGTGCCACCAGTGATAGAACAAATGGACAGGTCCTACCCCATCAGCCCCAGCATTTT; CDR3aa: CATSDRTNGQVLPHQPQHF
d_gene: NA; j_gene: TRBJ1-1; abundance: NA; v_gene: TRBV12-3/TRBV12-4; CDR3nt: TGTGCCAGCAGTTTAAGCCCGACGGGAAATGAAGCTTTCTTT; CDR3aa: CASSLSPTGNEAFF
d_gene: TRBD1; j_gene: TRBJ2-3; abundance: NA; v_gene: TRBV6-2/TRBV6-3; CDR3nt: TGTGCCAGCAGTTACTCTGTGAAAATCCGGGACAGAGACACAGATACGCAGTATTTT; CDR3aa: CASSYSVKIRDRDTDTQYF
d_gene: NA; j_gene: TRBJ1-4; abundance: NA; v_gene: TRBV5-6; CDR3nt: TGTGCCAGCAGTCGGGGGAGGACTAATGAAAAACTGTTTTTT; CDR3aa: CASSRGRTNEKLFF
d_gene: NA; j_gene: TRBJ2-1; abundance: few; v_gene: TRBV12-3/TRBV12-4; CDR3nt: TGTGCCAGCAGCACGGGTGGGGTTCCCTACAATGAGCAGTTCTTC; CDR3aa: CASSTGGVPYNEQFF